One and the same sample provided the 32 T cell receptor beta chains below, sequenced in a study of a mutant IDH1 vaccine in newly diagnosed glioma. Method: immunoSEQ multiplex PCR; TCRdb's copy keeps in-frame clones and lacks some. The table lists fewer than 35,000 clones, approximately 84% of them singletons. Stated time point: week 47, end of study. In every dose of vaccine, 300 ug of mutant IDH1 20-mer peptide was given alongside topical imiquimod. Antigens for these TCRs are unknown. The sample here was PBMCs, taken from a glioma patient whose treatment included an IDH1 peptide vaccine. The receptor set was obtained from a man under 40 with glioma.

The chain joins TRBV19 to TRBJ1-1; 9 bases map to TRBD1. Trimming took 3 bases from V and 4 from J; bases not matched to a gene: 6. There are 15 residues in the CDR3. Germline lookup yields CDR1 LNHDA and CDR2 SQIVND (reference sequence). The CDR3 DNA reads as TGTGCCAGTAGTATGGGGACAGGGAGAGGCACTGAAGCTTTCTTT. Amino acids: CASSMGTGRGTEAFF.

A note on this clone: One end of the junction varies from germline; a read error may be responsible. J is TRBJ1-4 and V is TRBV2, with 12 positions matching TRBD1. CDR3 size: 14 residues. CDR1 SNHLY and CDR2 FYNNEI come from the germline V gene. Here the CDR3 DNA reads TGTGCCAGCAGTAGGAACCCTGGGACAGGGGGCTTTTTCTTT. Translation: CASSRNPGTGGFFF.

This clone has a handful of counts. The CDR3 nucleotides read TGTGCCAGCAGGGTGGACAGGGACCACGAGCAGTACTTC. This gives the protein CASRVDRDHEQYF. The chain has TRBV2 and TRBJ2-7; 8 nucleotides align to TRBD1. Trimming removed 6 bases from V and 5 bases from J; junction bases left unmatched: 6. Looked up from germline, CDR1 is SNHLY and CDR2 is FYNNEI. The CDR3 contains 13 residues.

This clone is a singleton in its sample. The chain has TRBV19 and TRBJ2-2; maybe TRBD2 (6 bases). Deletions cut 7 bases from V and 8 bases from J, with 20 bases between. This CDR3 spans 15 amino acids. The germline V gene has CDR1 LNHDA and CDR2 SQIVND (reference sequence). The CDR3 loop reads CASTPTLTSFGELFF. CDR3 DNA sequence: TGTGCCAGTACCCCGACCCTGACTAGTTTTGGGGAGCTGTTTTTT.

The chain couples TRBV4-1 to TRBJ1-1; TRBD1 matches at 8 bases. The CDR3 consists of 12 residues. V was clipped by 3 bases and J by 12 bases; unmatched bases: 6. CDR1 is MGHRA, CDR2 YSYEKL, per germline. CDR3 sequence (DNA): TGCGCCAGCAGCCAGATGGACAGGGCGACTTTCTTT. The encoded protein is CASSQMDRATFF.

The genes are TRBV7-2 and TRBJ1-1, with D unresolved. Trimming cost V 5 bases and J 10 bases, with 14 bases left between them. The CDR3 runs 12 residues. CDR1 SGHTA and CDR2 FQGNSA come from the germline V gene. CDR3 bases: TGTGCCAGCAGCCTCAATCGGCGTGTAGCTTTCTTT. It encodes CASSLNRRVAFF. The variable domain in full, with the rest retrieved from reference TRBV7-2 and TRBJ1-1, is GAGVSQSPSNKVTEKGKDVELRCDPISGHTALYWYRQSLGQGLEFLIYFQGNSAPDKSGLPSDRFSAERTGGSVSTLTIQRTQQEDSAVYLCASSLNRRVAFFGQGTRLTVV.

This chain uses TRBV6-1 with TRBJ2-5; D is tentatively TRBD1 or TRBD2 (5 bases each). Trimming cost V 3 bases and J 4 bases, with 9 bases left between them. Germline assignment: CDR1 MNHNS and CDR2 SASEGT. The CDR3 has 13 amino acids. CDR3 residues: CASSEAGRETQYF. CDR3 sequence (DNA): TGTGCCAGCAGTGAGGCAGGGAGAGAGACCCAGTACTTC.

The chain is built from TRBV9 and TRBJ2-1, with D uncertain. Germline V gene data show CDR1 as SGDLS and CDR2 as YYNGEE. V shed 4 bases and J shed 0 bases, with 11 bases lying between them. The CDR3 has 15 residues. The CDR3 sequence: CASSPVASSYNEQFF. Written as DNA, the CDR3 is TGTGCCAGCAGCCCGGTGGCGAGCTCCTACAATGAGCAGTTCTTC.

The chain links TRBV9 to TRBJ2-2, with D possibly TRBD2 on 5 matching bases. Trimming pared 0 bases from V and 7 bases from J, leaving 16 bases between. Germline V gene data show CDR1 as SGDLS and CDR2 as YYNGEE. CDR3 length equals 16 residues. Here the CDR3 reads CASSVGVSPSRGELFF. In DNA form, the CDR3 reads TGTGCCAGCAGCGTAGGAGTATCGCCTAGCCGCGGGGAGCTGTTTTTT.

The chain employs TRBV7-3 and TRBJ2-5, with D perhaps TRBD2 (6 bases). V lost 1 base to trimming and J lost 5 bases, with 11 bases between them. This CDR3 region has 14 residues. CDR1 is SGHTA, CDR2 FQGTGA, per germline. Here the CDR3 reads CASSLNGAGETQYF. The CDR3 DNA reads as TGTGCCAGCAGCTTAAACGGGGCGGGGGAGACCCAGTACTTC.

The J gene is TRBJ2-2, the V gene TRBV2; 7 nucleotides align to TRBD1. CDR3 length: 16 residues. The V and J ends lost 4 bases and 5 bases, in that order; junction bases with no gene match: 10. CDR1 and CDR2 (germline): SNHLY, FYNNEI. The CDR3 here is CASSVGQPSETGELFF. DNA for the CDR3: TGTGCCAGCAGTGTGGGACAGCCGTCCGAGACCGGGGAGCTGTTTTTT. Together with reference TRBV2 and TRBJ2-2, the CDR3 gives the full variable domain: EPEVTQTPSHQVTQMGQEVILRCVPISNHLYFYWYRQILGQKVEFLVSFYNNEISEKSEIFDDQFSVERPDGSNFTLKIRSTKLEDSAMYFCASSVGQPSETGELFFGEGSRLTVL.

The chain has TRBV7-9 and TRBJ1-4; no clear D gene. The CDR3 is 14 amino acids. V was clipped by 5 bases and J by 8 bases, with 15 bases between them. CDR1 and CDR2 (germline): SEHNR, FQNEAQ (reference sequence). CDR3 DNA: TGTGCCAGCAGCGACTTTGGCGGGGAGGAAAAACTGTTTTTT. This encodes CASSDFGGEEKLFF.

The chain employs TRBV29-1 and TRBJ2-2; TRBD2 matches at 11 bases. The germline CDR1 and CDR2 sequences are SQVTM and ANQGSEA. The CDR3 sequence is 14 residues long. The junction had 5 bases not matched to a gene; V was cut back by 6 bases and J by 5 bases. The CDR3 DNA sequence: TGCAGCGTCCCCGGGACTAGCGGAACCGGGGAGCTGTTTTTT. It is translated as CSVPGTSGTGELFF.

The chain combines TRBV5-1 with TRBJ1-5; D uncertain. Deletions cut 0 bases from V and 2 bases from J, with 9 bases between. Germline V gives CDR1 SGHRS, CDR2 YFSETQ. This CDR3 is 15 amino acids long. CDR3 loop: CASSLAGMGNQPQHF. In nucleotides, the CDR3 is TGCGCCAGCAGCTTGGCCGGGATGGGCAATCAGCCCCAGCATTTT.

CDR3: CASSYGGARETQYF. The CDR3 nucleotides are TGTGCCAGCAGTTACGGGGGGGCCCGAGAGACCCAGTACTTC. The chain uses TRBV6-5 and TRBJ2-5; the D gene is possibly TRBD2 (7 bases). V shed 2 bases and J shed 4 bases, with 11 bases lying between them. This CDR3 is 14 amino acids long. Germline V gene sequence: CDR1 MNHEY, CDR2 SVGAGI.

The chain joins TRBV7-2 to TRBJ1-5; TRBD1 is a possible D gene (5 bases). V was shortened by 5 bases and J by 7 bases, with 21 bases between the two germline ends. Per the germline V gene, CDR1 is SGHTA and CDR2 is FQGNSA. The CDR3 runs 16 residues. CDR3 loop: CASSLDTGTPGQPQHF. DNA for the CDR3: TGTGCCAGCAGCCTTGATACCGGGACCCCGGGGCAGCCCCAGCATTTT.

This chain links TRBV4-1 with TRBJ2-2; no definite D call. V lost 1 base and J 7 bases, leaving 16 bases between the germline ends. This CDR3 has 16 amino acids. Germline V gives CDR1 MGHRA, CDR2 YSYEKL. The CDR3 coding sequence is TGCGCCAGCAGCCAAGGATTGGGTGATGAGGACGGGGAGCTGTTTTTT. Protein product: CASSQGLGDEDGELFF.

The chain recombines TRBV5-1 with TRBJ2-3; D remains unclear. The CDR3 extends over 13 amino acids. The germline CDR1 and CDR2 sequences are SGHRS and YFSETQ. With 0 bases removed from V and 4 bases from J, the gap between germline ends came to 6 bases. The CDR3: CASSLAAPDTQYF. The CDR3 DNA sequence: TGCGCCAGCAGCTTGGCCGCCCCAGATACGCAGTATTTT.

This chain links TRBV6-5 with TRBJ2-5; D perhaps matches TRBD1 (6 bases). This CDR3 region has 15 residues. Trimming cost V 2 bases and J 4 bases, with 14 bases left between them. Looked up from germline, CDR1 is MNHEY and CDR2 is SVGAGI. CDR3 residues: CASSYRGGVGETQYF. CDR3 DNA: TGTGCCAGCAGTTACAGAGGGGGAGTAGGAGAGACCCAGTACTTC.

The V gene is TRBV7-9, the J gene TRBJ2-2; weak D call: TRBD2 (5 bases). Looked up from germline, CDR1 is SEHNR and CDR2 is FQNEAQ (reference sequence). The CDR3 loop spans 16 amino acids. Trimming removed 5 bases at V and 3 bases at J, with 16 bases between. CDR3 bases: TGTGCCAGCAGCATTTTGGACTCCTTAGACACCGGGGAGCTGTTTTTT. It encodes CASSILDSLDTGELFF.

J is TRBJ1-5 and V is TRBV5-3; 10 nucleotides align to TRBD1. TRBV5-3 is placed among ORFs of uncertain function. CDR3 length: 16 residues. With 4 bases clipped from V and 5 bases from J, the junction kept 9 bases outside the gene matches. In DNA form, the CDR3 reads TGTGCCAGAAGCCCACGGACAGGGGGGGAATATCAGCCCCAGCATTTT. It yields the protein CARSPRTGGEYQPQHF.

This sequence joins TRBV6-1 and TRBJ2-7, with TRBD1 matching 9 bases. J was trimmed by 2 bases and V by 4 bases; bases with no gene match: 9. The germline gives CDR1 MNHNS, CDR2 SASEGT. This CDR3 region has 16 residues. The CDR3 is CASSAYRTGVTYEQYF. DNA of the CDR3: TGTGCCAGCAGTGCCTATCGGACAGGGGTAACCTACGAGCAGTACTTC.

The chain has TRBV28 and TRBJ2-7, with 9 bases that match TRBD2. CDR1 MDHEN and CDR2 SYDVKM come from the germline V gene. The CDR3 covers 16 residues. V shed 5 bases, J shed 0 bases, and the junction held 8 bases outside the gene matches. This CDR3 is CASSSPLAGFSYEQYF. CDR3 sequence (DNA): TGTGCCAGCAGTAGCCCGCTAGCGGGATTCTCCTACGAGCAGTACTTC.

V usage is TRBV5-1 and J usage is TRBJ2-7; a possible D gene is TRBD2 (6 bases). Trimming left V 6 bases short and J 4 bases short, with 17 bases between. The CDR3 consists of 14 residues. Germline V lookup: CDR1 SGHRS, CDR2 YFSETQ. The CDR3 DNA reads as TGCGCCAGCACGCGGGCTGAGGGAGGATACGAGCAGTACTTC. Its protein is CASTRAEGGYEQYF.

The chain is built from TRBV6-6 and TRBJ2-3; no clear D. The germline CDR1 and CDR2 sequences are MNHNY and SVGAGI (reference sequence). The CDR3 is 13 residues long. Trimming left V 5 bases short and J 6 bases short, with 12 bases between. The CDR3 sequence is CASSPLGSDTQYF. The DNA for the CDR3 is TGTGCCAGCAGTCCCCTGGGGTCGGATACGCAGTATTTT.

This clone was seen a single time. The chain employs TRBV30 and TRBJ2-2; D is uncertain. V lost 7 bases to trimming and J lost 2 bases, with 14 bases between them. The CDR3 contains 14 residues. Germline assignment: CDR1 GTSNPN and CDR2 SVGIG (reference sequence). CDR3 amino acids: CASPGGDNTGELFF. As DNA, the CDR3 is TGTGCCTCCCCGGGCGGAGACAACACCGGGGAGCTGTTTTTT.

The CDR3: CSAKVQGTNEQFF. CDR3 bases: TGCAGCGCGAAAGTACAGGGGACGAATGAGCAGTTCTTC. The chain employs TRBV29-1 and TRBJ2-1; 7 bases match TRBD1. With 7 bases clipped from V and 7 bases from J, the junction kept 10 bases outside the gene matches. The CDR3 loop spans 13 amino acids. Per the germline V gene, CDR1 is SQVTM and CDR2 is ANQGSEA.

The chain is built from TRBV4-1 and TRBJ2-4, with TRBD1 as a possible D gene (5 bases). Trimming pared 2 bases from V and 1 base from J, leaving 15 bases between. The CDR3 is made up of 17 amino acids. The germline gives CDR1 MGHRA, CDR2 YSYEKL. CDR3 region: CASSQPVQGVAKNIQYF. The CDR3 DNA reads TGCGCCAGCAGCCAACCCGTCCAAGGGGTGGCCAAAAACATTCAGTACTTC.

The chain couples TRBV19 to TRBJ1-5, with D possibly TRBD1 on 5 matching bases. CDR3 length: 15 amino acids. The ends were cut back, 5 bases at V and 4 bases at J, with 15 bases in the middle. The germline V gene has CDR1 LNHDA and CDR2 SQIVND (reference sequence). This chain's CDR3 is CASSAGHKLNQPQHF. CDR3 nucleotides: TGTGCCAGTAGTGCGGGGCACAAACTGAATCAGCCCCAGCATTTT.

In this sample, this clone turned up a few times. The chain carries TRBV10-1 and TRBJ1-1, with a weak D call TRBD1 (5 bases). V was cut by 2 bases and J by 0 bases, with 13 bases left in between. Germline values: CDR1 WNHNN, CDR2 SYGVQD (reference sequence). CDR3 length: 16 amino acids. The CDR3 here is CASSEDRTIMNTEAFF. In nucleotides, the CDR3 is TGCGCCAGCAGTGAGGACAGAACCATTATGAACACTGAAGCTTTCTTT.

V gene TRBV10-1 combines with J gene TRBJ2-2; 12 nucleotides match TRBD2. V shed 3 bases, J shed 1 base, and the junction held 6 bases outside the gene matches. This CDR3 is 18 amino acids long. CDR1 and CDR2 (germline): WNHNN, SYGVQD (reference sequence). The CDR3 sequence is CASSELLAGGRNTGELFF. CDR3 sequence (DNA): TGCGCCAGCAGTGAATTACTAGCGGGGGGTCGGAACACCGGGGAGCTGTTTTTT.

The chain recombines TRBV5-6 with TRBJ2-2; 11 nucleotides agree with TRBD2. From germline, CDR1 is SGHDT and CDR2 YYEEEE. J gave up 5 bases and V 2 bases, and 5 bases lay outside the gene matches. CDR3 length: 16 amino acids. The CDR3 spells CASSFGLAGETGELFF. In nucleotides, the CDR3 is TGTGCCAGCAGCTTCGGACTAGCGGGTGAGACCGGGGAGCTGTTTTTT.